This record concerns one TCR beta chain sequence. Its cognate antigen has yet to be identified. No qualities accompany the bases; no much larger clone lies one base away. TCRbeta CDR3 regions were amplified from genomic DNA using the immunoSEQ Assay, a bias-controlled multiplex PCR. Turning to the authors' computational methods: The number of nucleated cells in each sample was estimated from the amplification of reference gene primers within the assay. To quantify the absolute abundance of each unique TCRbeta CDR3 rearrangement, sequence reads were collapsed and filtered. Productive Simpson clonality was computed per sample as the square root of Simpson's diversity index over productive rearrangements. TCRdb retrieved this table from immuneACCESS and kept in-frame rearrangements only. Not all clones are present; in checked studies, unresolved V genes account for under half, and no reason is known for the remainder. V and J calls and clone size come straight from that table; D and trimming were deduced from the DNA. This sample is represented by approximately 100,000 clones; more than 75% of them were singletons. The ten largest make up 10% to 13% of the sample.

Whole blood was collected in K2EDTA tubes by collaborating institutions according to the institutions' own protocols. Collaborator samples were shipped for TCRbeta analysis as frozen whole blood, isolated PBMCs, or DNA extracted from either sample type. This sample is part of a study of blood T cell repertoires in COVID-19 (dated by TCRdb to 2018 to 2021). With regard to the full study: Samples covering the acute and convalescent phases of COVID-19 were provided by collaborators in the United States, Italy and Spain. The samples were drawn from the first 160 participants of the ongoing ImmuneRACE study and from some 1,300 subjects provided by 6 global collaborators. The repertoires were released in a freely available public database intended as a resource for research on the immune response to SARS-CoV-2. Where available, HLA class I and class II types were obtained from metadata supplied by the sample provider rather than from assay-based typing. The sample metadata nearly always contained a de-identified subject ID, COVID-19 status, age in years and sex. Subjects who had been exposed to COVID-19, were actively infected with it, or had recovered from it provided the deeply sampled blood TCRbeta repertoires that made up the dataset. The material from the prospective study consisted of cDNA or gDNA derived from T cells, B-cell-depleted T cells, or PBMCs. General study outcomes and caveats: The amount of clinical and demographic metadata varied by source and participant and was provided uncurated.

V loses 4 bases of germline sequence and J loses 9 bases, and the interval between the two ends is 13 bases. Taken from cysteine to phenylalanine, the CDR3 has 13 residues. The kept DNA is CDR3 alone, 39 bases in frame from the first base. The germline V gene provides CDR1 SGHNT and CDR2 YENEEA. The sequence derives from a man aged 50-60 years with acute or convalescent COVID-19. Sequenced: peripheral blood. The chain is assembled from TRBV11-3 and TRBJ2-1, with a weak D call of TRBD1 (5 bases match). The CDR3 protein: CASSSSTVSEQFF. The DNA reads TGTGCCAGCAGCTCCTCGACAGTCTCTGAGCAGTTCTTC.